A selection of T cell receptor beta chains follows, all from one sample in a study of T cell repertoires in cytomegalovirus infection. In TCRdb, the reads were re-called with MiXCR into one record per CDR3 protein. The table lists nearly 550,000 distinct CDR3 sequences, approximately 16% of them singletons. The sample consisted of CD8+ T cells from PBMCs. The receptors originated from a human donor in good health (CMV status not recorded). Some clones in this sample may be carry-over from other donors' samples. CDR3s include the opening cysteine and the closing phenylalanine or tryptophan. The D gene is left open where the match is weak. Not all rows give a size; the values are once, few, many and, for expanded clones, a class.

j_gene	v_gene	d_gene	abundance	CDR3nt	CDR3aa
TRBJ2-7	TRBV19	TRBD1	many	TGTGCCAGTAGTCCCTTCTCAGGGGGCTCCTACGAGCAGTACTTC	CASSPFSGGSYEQYF
TRBJ1-4	TRBV12-3/TRBV12-4	.	many	TGTGCCAGCAGTTCGGTGGCCCTTCAGGGAGCTAATGAAAAACTGTTTTTT	CASSSVALQGANEKLFF
TRBJ1-1	TRBV12-3/TRBV12-4	TRBD1	few	TGTGCCAGCAGGAAACAGGGGTCGGTCACTGAAGCTTTCTTT	CASRKQGSVTEAFF
TRBJ2-1	TRBV7-6	TRBD2	many	TGTGCCAGCAGCTCTCGACTAGCGGGAGGGCGTAATGAGCAGTTCTTC	CASSSRLAGGRNEQFF
TRBJ2-1	TRBV12-3/TRBV12-4	.	many	TGTGCCAGCAGTGCTCCAGGATTATCCGGAGTTGAGCAGTTCTTC	CASSAPGLSGVEQFF
TRBJ1-5	TRBV19	.	.	TGTGCCAGTAAAATTCAGGGGAGCAATCAGCCCCAGCATTTT	CASKIQGSNQPQHF
TRBJ1-1	TRBV28	TRBD1	few	TGTGCCAGCCGGGGGAGGGGGCCGCGCACTGAAGCTTTCTTT	CASRGRGPRTEAFF
TRBJ2-7	TRBV28	.	few	TGTGCCAGCAGTTATCAGGAGGCTAACGAGCAGTACTTC	CASSYQEANEQYF
TRBJ2-7	TRBV20-1	TRBD2	.	TGCAGTGCCTTCGGTTGGTCTGACCTAGCGGGAGTCTCCTACGAGCAGTACTTC	CSAFGWSDLAGVSYEQYF
TRBJ2-7	TRBV5-6	TRBD2	.	TGTGCCGGCAGCTTGGACCCTAGCGGGGACCACGAGCAGTACTTC	CAGSLDPSGDHEQYF
TRBJ2-7	TRBV2	.	many	TGTGCCACAACCTTCGAGGGCCACGAGCAGTACTTC	CATTFEGHEQYF
TRBJ2-4	TRBV7-2	.	many	TGTGCCAGCAGCTTAGAGCAGGGAAGAAACATTCAGTACTTC	CASSLEQGRNIQYF
TRBJ2-1	TRBV14	TRBD2	many	TGTGCCAGCAGCCCCTATTACGGGGGGGCTGGCAATGAGCAGTTCTTC	CASSPYYGGAGNEQFF
TRBJ1-1	TRBV7-6	.	.	TGTGCCAGCAGCTCGGGACTTTTGATGGGTGAAGCTTTCTTT	CASSSGLLMGEAFF
TRBJ1-2	TRBV5-5	.	.	TGTGCCAGCAGCTTCCTAGACCGGGACATGCGTGGCTACACCTTC	CASSFLDRDMRGYTF